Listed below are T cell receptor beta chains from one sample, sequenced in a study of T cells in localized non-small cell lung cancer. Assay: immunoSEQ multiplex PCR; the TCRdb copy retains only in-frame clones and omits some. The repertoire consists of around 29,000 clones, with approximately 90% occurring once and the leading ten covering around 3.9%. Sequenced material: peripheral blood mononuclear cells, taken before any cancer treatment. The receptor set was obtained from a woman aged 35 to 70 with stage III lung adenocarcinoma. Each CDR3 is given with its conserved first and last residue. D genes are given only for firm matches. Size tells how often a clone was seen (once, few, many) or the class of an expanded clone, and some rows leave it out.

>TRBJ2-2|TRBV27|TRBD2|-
CASRRASGRENTGELFF
TGTGCCAGCAGAAGAGCTAGCGGGAGGGAAAACACCGGGGAGCTGTTTTTT
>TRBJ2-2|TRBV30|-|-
CASEGNTGELFF
TGTGCTTCGGAGGGGAACACCGGGGAGCTGTTTTTT
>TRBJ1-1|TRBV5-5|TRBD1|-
CASSPAGGYTEAFF
TGTGCCAGCAGCCCGGCAGGGGGGTACACTGAAGCTTTCTTT
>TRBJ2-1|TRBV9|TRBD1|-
CASSPGQGLLFF
TGTGCCAGCAGCCCAGGACAGGGGTTGTTGTTCTTC
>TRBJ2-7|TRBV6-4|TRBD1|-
CASSGSGTGTYEQYF
TGTGCCAGCAGTGGCTCCGGGACAGGGACCTACGAGCAGTACTTC
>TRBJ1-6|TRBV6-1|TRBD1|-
CASSWGQGYNSPLHF
TGTGCCAGCAGTTGGGGACAGGGGTATAATTCACCCCTCCACTTT
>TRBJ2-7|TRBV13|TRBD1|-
CASSPTDPGQEPYEQYF
TGTGCCAGCAGCCCCACCGACCCGGGACAGGAACCGTACGAGCAGTACTTC
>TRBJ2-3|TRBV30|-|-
CAWGRESDTQYF
TGTGCCTGGGGGAGAGAAAGTGATACGCAGTATTTT
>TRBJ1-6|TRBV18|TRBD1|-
CASSDRDRANSPLHF
TGTGCCAGCTCAGACAGGGACCGCGCAAATTCACCCCTCCACTTT
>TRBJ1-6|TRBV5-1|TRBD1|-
CASGWTGINSPLHF
TGCGCCAGCGGGTGGACAGGGATTAATTCACCCCTCCACTTT
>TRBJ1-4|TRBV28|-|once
CASRNRAYHEKLFF
TGTGCCAGCCGGAACCGGGCCTACCATGAAAAACTGTTTTTT
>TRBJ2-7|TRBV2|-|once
CASSEGKGPYEQYF
TGTGCCAGCAGTGAGGGGAAGGGACCCTACGAGCAGTACTTC
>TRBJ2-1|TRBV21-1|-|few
CASSKDRETLLYNEQFF
TGTGCCAGCAGCAAAGACAGGGAGACCCTGCTCTACAATGAGCAGTTCTTC
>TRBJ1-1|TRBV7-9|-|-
CASSFGNTEAFF
TGTGCCAGCAGCTTCGGAAACACTGAAGCTTTCTTT
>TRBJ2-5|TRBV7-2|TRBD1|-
CASSLPGQIQETQYF
TGTGCCAGCAGCTTACCGGGACAGATACAAGAGACCCAGTACTTC
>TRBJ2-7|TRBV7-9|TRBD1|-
CASSLGTGQSLYEQYF
TGTGCCAGCAGCTTAGGGACAGGACAATCCCTCTACGAGCAGTACTTC
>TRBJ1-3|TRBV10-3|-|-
CAISDPLGLSGNTIYF
TGTGCCATCAGTGATCCCCTCGGGCTCTCTGGAAACACCATATATTTT
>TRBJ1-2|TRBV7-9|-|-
CASSSDGTNYGYTF
TGTGCCAGCAGTTCGGACGGAACTAACTATGGCTACACCTTC
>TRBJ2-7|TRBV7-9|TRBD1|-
CASSKSPGQEPWAQYF
TGTGCCAGCAGCAAGTCGCCGGGACAGGAACCTTGGGCGCAGTACTTC
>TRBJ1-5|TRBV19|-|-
CASHKDGLNQPQHF
TGTGCCAGCCACAAGGACGGCCTGAATCAGCCCCAGCATTTT
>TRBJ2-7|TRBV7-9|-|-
CASSLGAVYEQYF
TGTGCCAGCAGCTTAGGGGCGGTTTACGAGCAGTACTTC
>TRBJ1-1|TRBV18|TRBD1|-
CASSPRGLQTNTEAFF
TGTGCCAGCTCACCAAGGGGGCTGCAAACGAACACTGAAGCTTTCTTT
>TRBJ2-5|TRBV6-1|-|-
CASSERYQETQYF
TGTGCCAGCAGTGAACGGTACCAAGAGACCCAGTACTTC
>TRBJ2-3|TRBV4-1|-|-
CASSQGTGTFTDTQYF
TGCGCCAGCAGCCAAGGGACCGGGACTTTTACAGATACGCAGTATTTT
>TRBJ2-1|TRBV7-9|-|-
CASSLVGSSSYNEQFF
TGTGCCAGCAGCTTAGTAGGGTCCTCCTCCTACAATGAGCAGTTCTTC
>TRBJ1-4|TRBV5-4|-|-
CASSSPHGEKLFF
TGTGCCAGCAGCTCCCCCCATGGCGAAAAACTGTTTTTT
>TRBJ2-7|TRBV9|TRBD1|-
CASSPRDSSYEQYF
TGTGCCAGCAGCCCCCGGGACAGCTCCTACGAGCAGTACTTC
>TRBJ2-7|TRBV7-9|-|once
CASSFGTRGEQYF
TGTGCCAGCAGCTTCGGGACACGGGGCGAGCAGTACTTC
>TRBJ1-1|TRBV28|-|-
CASSAPGKKAFF
TGTGCCAGCAGCGCTCCAGGGAAAAAAGCTTTCTTT
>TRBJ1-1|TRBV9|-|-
CASGLPRTAFF
TGTGCCAGCGGCCTACCTCGGACGGCTTTCTTT
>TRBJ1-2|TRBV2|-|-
CASSPGHQKNYGYTF
TGTGCCAGCAGCCCAGGACACCAGAAGAACTATGGCTACACCTTC